These 14 T cell receptor beta chains came from one sample sequenced in a study of blood T cell repertoires in COVID-19. Using immunoSEQ multiplex PCR, the repertoire was profiled, and TCRdb retains in-frame clones only, with some absent. Altogether approximately 30,000 clones are present, 85% to 90% being singletons, with the ten largest covering more than 20%. Sequences were obtained from peripheral blood. These receptors originate from a human donor in a cohort sampled during active COVID-19.

This clone was observed a few times. The chain couples TRBV27 to TRBJ2-7, with TRBD1 identical over 7 bases. This CDR3 comprises 14 residues. The germline CDR1 and CDR2 sequences are MNHEY and SMNVEV (reference sequence). V gave up 9 bases and J gave up 0 bases; unmatched junction bases: 8. The chain's CDR3 is CASGGQTSSYEQYF. CDR3 DNA sequence: TGTGCCAGTGGGGGACAGACGAGCTCCTACGAGCAGTACTTC.

The gene calls are TRBV7-9 and TRBJ1-3, with 9 bases aligning to TRBD1. After removal of 5 bases from V and 0 bases from J, the junction contained 14 bases not matched to a gene. The CDR3 is 19 amino acids. The germline V gene encodes CDR1 SEHNR and CDR2 FQNEAQ (reference sequence). The CDR3 DNA sequence: TGTGCCAGCAGCCAACCACAGGGGGCGAAAATATCCTCTGGAAACACCATATATTTT. As protein: CASSQPQGAKISSGNTIYF.

The V call is TRBV19, the J call TRBJ2-1, with D tentatively TRBD2 (5 bases). Germline lookup yields CDR1 LNHDA and CDR2 SQIVND (reference sequence). V lost 5 bases and J lost 9, with 14 bases in between. The CDR3 length is 13 residues. The CDR3 region is CASSPRGESEQFF. The CDR3 DNA sequence: TGTGCCAGTAGTCCCCGGGGAGAGAGTGAGCAGTTCTTC. Together with reference TRBV19 and TRBJ2-1, the CDR3 gives the full variable domain: DGGITQSPKYLFRKEGQNVTLSCEQNLNHDAMYWYRQDPGQGLRLIYYSQIVNDFQKGDIAEGYSVSREKKESFPLTVTSAQKNPTAFYLCASSPRGESEQFFGPGTRLTVL.

The rearrangement links TRBV6-6 to TRBJ1-6; TRBD1 is a possible D gene (5 bases). V was clipped by 2 bases and J by 7 bases, with 6 bases between them. This CDR3 comprises 13 residues. The V gene's germline CDR1 is MNHNY and CDR2 SVGAGI (reference sequence). The CDR3 bases are TGTGCCAGCAGTTACCGGGGGAATTCACCCCTCCACTTT. Residues: CASSYRGNSPLHF.

The chain recombines TRBV9 with TRBJ2-3, with TRBD2 matching over 9 bases. The V gene end was trimmed by 0 bases and the J gene end by 6 bases; junction bases not matched to a gene: 14. The CDR3 spans 18 residues. Germline CDR1 reads SGDLS; CDR2 reads YYNGEE. The CDR3 DNA sequence: TGTGCCAGCAGCGTAGTTAGCGGGGGCACAACCTCAATGGATACGCAGTATTTT. It yields the protein CASSVVSGGTTSMDTQYF. Full variable domain (rest looked up from reference TRBV9 and TRBJ2-3): DSGVTQTPKHLITATGQRVTLRCSPRSGDLSVYWYQQSLDQGLQFLIQYYNGEERAKGNILERFSAQQFPDLHSELNLSSLELGDSALYFCASSVVSGGTTSMDTQYFGPGTRLTVL.

The chain has TRBV27 and TRBJ2-2; 8 bases are a match to TRBD1. The length of the CDR3 is 16 residues. Germline loops: CDR1 MNHEY, CDR2 SMNVEV (reference sequence). V lost 5 bases and J lost 3; bases outside the gene matches: 8. CDR3 DNA sequence: TGTGCCAGCAGTCTCCCGACAGGGGCTCACACCGGGGAGCTGTTTTTT. Translated, it gives CASSLPTGAHTGELFF.

V and J are TRBV7-2 and TRBJ2-7; possibly TRBD1 for D (6 bases). The germline gives CDR1 SGHTA, CDR2 FQGNSA. V lost 6 bases to trimming and J lost 2 bases, with 14 bases between them. The CDR3 length is 14 residues. The DNA of the CDR3 is TGTGCCAGCAGAGCCGTGGGGGCCCCCTACGAGCAGTACTTC. It is translated as CASRAVGAPYEQYF.

The V and J genes are TRBV5-1 and TRBJ2-6; 7 bases agree with TRBD2. V lost 2 bases and J lost 0; bases outside the gene matches: 8. CDR3 size: 18 residues. CDR1 is SGHRS, CDR2 YFSETQ, per germline. CDR3 coding DNA: TGCGCCAGCAGCTTCCCGGGGGGTTCGACCTCTGGGGCCAACGTCCTGACTTTC. This gives the protein CASSFPGGSTSGANVLTF. The complete variable domain, with remaining parts taken from reference TRBV5-1 and TRBJ2-6, reads KAGVTQTPRYLIKTRGQQVTLSCSPISGHRSVSWYQQTPGQGLQFLFEYFSETQRNKGNFPGRFSGRQFSNSRSEMNVSTLELGDSALYLCASSFPGGSTSGANVLTFGAGSRLTVL.

The rearrangement joins TRBV5-5 to TRBJ2-1, with TRBD2 matching over 8 bases. V lost 0 bases to trimming and J lost 6 bases; unmatched junction nucleotides: 8. This CDR3 has 16 amino acids. Germline V gives CDR1 SGHKS, CDR2 YYEKEE (reference sequence). The CDR3 is CASSLGAGLGINEQFF. CDR3 in DNA: TGTGCCAGCAGCTTGGGGGCGGGACTAGGCATCAATGAGCAGTTCTTC.

The chain uses TRBV24-1 and TRBJ2-3; 12 bases line up with TRBD1. V shed 3 bases, J shed 3 bases, and the junction held 6 bases outside the gene matches. The CDR3 extends over 17 amino acids. CDR1 and CDR2 (germline): KGHDR, SFDVKD. The CDR3 sequence is CATSDHMGQGATDTQYF. The CDR3 DNA reads TGTGCCACCAGTGATCACATGGGACAGGGGGCAACAGATACGCAGTATTTT.

The gene calls are TRBV29-1 and TRBJ2-7; weak D call: TRBD1 (7 bases). There are 15 residues in the CDR3. The germline V and J ends were trimmed by 3 bases and 7 bases, with 22 bases remaining between them. Germline V CDR1 and CDR2: SQVTM, ANQGSEA. This chain's CDR3 is CSVDVGGQFEGEQYF. Written as DNA, the CDR3 is TGCAGCGTTGACGTCGGGGGACAGTTCGAGGGAGAGCAGTACTTC.

This clone has a single count. The genes are TRBV5-1 and TRBJ2-4, with D unclear. The V end was cut by 3 bases, the J end by 1 base, with 8 bases between. Germline-derived CDR1 and CDR2 are SGHRS and YFSETQ. The CDR3 sequence is 14 residues long. CDR3 protein: CASSSSQAKNIQYF. The DNA of the CDR3 is TGCGCCAGCAGCTCCTCACAGGCCAAAAACATTCAGTACTTC.

The chain is built from TRBV10-3 and TRBJ1-1; 7 bases line up with TRBD1. CDR3 length: 12 residues. In germline, CDR1 is ENHRY, CDR2 SYGVKD. The ends lost 6 bases at V and 4 bases at J; junction bases unmatched: 2. The CDR3 bases are TGTGCCATCAGATCAGGGGGCACTGAAGCTTTCTTT. Translating gives CAIRSGGTEAFF.

The chain has TRBV2 and TRBJ2-7; weak D call: TRBD1 (6 bases). The CDR3 runs to 15 residues. The V gene's germline CDR1 is SNHLY and CDR2 FYNNEI. Trimming stripped 0 bases from V and 0 bases from J, with 9 bases between. CDR3 in DNA: TGTGCCAGCAGTGAAGCTTTGGACAGCTCCTACGAGCAGTACTTC. It encodes CASSEALDSSYEQYF.